The 25 T cell receptor beta chains presented below share a single source sample, sequenced in a study of CD8 T cells in Susac syndrome. Random hexamers were used to reverse transcribe the RNA input (roughly 0.5 to 1 ug). Via MiXCR, TCRdb re-called the immunoSEQ multiplex PCR reads, giving one row per CDR3 protein. The table shows approximately 190,000 distinct CDR3 sequences, with approximately 95% occurring only once. Sequenced: CD4+ T cells from PBMCs. The receptors originated from a human donor in good health.

This sequence joins TRBV7-2 and TRBJ1-1; a possible D gene is TRBD1 (6 bases). The ends were cut back, 4 bases at V and 7 bases at J, with 19 bases in the middle. Germline-derived CDR1 and CDR2 are SGHTA and FQGNSA. The CDR3 is 15 amino acids. The chain's CDR3 is CASSSTGRGGNEAFF. CDR3 nucleotide sequence: TGTGCCAGCAGCTCCACAGGGCGCGGGGGGAATGAAGCTTTCTTT.

This clonotype was detected only once. The genes are TRBV9 and TRBJ2-3; TRBD1 matches at 8 bases. CDR1 and CDR2 (germline): SGDLS, YYNGEE. This CDR3 has 15 amino acids. The V and J ends lost 2 bases and 0 bases, in that order; junction bases with no gene match: 2. The CDR3 DNA reads TGTGCCAGCAGCGTTTGGACAGGGAGCACAGATACGCAGTATTTT. Its protein product is CASSVWTGSTDTQYF.

The chain carries TRBV7-2 and TRBJ1-3; D not resolved. The germline CDR1 and CDR2 sequences are SGHTA and FQGNSA. The CDR3 length is 15 residues. Trimming removed 5 bases at V and 0 bases at J, with 11 bases between. CDR3 protein: CASSALAHSGNTIYF. CDR3 bases: TGTGCCAGCAGCGCCCTTGCCCACTCTGGAAACACCATATATTTT.

The V and J genes are TRBV19 and TRBJ1-4; D unresolved. Trimming left V 9 bases short and J 4 bases short, with 15 bases between. Germline values: CDR1 LNHDA, CDR2 SQIVND (reference sequence). This CDR3 has 14 residues. This CDR3 is CASKEASLNEKLFF. The CDR3 nucleotides are TGTGCCAGCAAGGAGGCTAGCCTTAATGAAAAACTGTTTTTT. The variable domain in full, completed from reference TRBV19 and TRBJ1-4, reads DGGITQSPKYLFRKEGQNVTLSCEQNLNHDAMYWYRQDPGQGLRLIYYSQIVNDFQKGDIAEGYSVSREKKESFPLTVTSAQKNPTAFYLCASKEASLNEKLFFGSGTQLSVL.

The sample holds one count of this clonotype. The rearrangement joins TRBV7-3 to TRBJ2-5; 9 bases fit TRBD1. The CDR3 length is 17 residues. After removal of 2 bases from V and 3 bases from J, the junction contained 10 bases not matched to a gene. In germline, CDR1 is SGHTA, CDR2 FQGTGA. The CDR3 nucleotides are TGTGCCAGCAGCTTAGGAGCTACAGGGGGCTGGGAAGAGACCCAGTACTTC. Its translation is CASSLGATGGWEETQYF.

This chain uses TRBV28 with TRBJ2-3; D not resolved. The CDR3 length is 13 residues. CDR1 MDHEN and CDR2 SYDVKM come from the germline V gene. Trimming shortened V by 7 bases and J by 2 bases, and 10 bases separated the two germline ends. In nucleotides, the CDR3 is TGTGCCAGCATGGGAAGGGTCACAGATACGCAGTATTTT. Encoded protein: CASMGRVTDTQYF.

V usage is TRBV3-1 and J usage is TRBJ2-1; D is unclear. V lost 7 bases to trimming and J lost 4 bases, with 17 bases between them. This CDR3 contains 15 residues. Germline CDR1 reads LGHDT; CDR2 reads YNNKEL (reference sequence). The CDR3: CASTLRPGFYNEQFF. The CDR3 DNA reads as TGTGCCAGCACCCTACGACCCGGATTTTACAATGAGCAGTTCTTC.

The chain uses TRBV20-1 and TRBJ2-5, with TRBD1 identical over 8 bases. This CDR3 contains 13 residues. Trimming took 5 bases from V and 5 from J; bases not matched to a gene: 7. CDR1 is DFQATT, CDR2 SNEGSKA, per germline (reference sequence). The CDR3 protein is CSARIRGPETQYF. The CDR3 nucleotides read TGCAGTGCTCGAATCAGGGGGCCGGAGACCCAGTACTTC.

V is TRBV6-1 and J is TRBJ2-1; D may be TRBD1 or TRBD2 (6 bases each). Between the trimmed V and J ends, which lost 1 base and 0 bases, there was a span of 16 bases. Germline assignment: CDR1 MNHNS and CDR2 SASEGT. The CDR3 runs to 18 residues. CDR3 protein: CASSEVALGGSSYNEQFF. Written as DNA, the CDR3 is TGTGCCAGCAGTGAAGTGGCCCTCGGGGGCAGCTCCTACAATGAGCAGTTCTTC.

This clonotype was observed a single time. V is TRBV5-1 and J is TRBJ2-1; D possibly uses TRBD1 or TRBD2 (6 bases each). Looked up from germline, CDR1 is SGHRS and CDR2 is YFSETQ. V lost 0 bases and J lost 4, with 11 bases in between. CDR3 length equals 15 residues. CDR3 nucleotides: TGCGCCAGCAGCTTGGCAGGGGACTTATACAATGAGCAGTTCTTC. Translation gives CASSLAGDLYNEQFF.

This clonotype was counted a single time. An end of the junction does not agree with germline; a read error may underlie this. V is TRBV7-7 and J is TRBJ2-1, with TRBD2 as a possible D gene (6 bases). Per the germline V gene, CDR1 is SSHAT and CDR2 is FNYEAQ (reference sequence). The CDR3 is made up of 15 amino acids. The CDR3 here is CASSLSLAAYNEQFF. The CDR3 nucleotides read TGTGCTAGCAGCTTATCACTAGCAGCCTACAATGAGCAGTTCTTC. Complete variable domain (other parts from reference TRBV7-7 and TRBJ2-1): GAGVSQSPRYKVTKRGQDVTLRCDPISSHATLYWYQQALGQGPEFLTYFNYEAQPDKSGLPSDRFSAERPEGSISTLTIQRTEQRDSAMYRCASSLSLAAYNEQFFGPGTRLTVL.

This clonotype was seen once. This rearrangement joins TRBV6-2 or TRBV6-3 to TRBJ1-1; 9 bases fit TRBD1. This CDR3 has 16 amino acids. Trimming cost V 7 bases and J 7 bases; bases outside gene matches: 16. Germline assignment: CDR1 MNHEY and CDR2 SVGEGT. CDR3 loop: CASILAPGTGTFEAFF. CDR3 nucleotide sequence: TGTGCCAGCATCTTAGCCCCCGGGACAGGGACCTTTGAAGCTTTCTTT.

V gene TRBV25-1 combines with J gene TRBJ2-5, with 10 bases that match TRBD1. Germline values: CDR1 MGHDK, CDR2 SYGVNS. This CDR3 comprises 15 residues. After removal of 5 bases from V and 4 bases from J, the junction contained 7 bases not matched to a gene. The CDR3 bases are TGTGCCAGCAGTTGGACAGGGGGTTTAGGAGAGACCCAGTACTTC. Protein: CASSWTGGLGETQYF.

The chain employs TRBV9 and TRBJ2-6, with TRBD2 matching 12 bases. The CDR3 totals 18 residues. Germline V gene lookup returns CDR1 SGDLS and CDR2 YYNGEE. The ends lost 3 bases at V and 0 bases at J; junction bases unmatched: 4. CDR3 in amino acids: CASSDGLAGSSGANVLTF. CDR3 DNA: TGTGCCAGCAGCGATGGACTAGCGGGGAGCTCTGGGGCCAACGTCCTGACTTTC.

This chain connects TRBV14 to TRBJ2-6; maybe TRBD2 (5 bases). CDR3 size: 17 residues. Deletions cut 4 bases from V and 0 bases from J, with 13 bases between. Per germline, CDR1 SGHDN and CDR2 FVKESK. CDR3 in DNA: TGTGCCAGCAGCCCGGGGAAGGGAACCTCTGGGGCCAACGTCCTGACTTTC. Its protein is CASSPGKGTSGANVLTF.

The rearrangement joins TRBV2 to TRBJ2-1; the D gene could be TRBD1 or TRBD2 (7 bases each). Germline CDR1 is SNHLY and CDR2 is FYNNEI. V lost 8 bases to trimming and J lost 9 bases, with 17 bases between them. The CDR3 contains 13 residues. CDR3 bases: TGTGCCAGCTCAAGGGGGGGGACAGTTGAGCAGTTCTTC. Protein: CASSRGGTVEQFF.

The chain uses TRBV7-3 and TRBJ1-6; no clear D. V lost 0 bases to trimming and J lost 9 bases, with 6 bases between them. The CDR3 has 13 residues. Germline values: CDR1 SGHTA, CDR2 FQGTGA. The CDR3 nucleotides are TGTGCCAGCAGCTTAACCCTAGGTTCACCCCTCCACTTT. This codes for CASSLTLGSPLHF.

The J gene is TRBJ2-5, the V gene TRBV6-2 or TRBV6-3; D gene uncertain. Germline V gene data show CDR1 as MNHEY and CDR2 as SVGEGT. CDR3 length: 16 residues. V was shortened by 4 bases and J by 4 bases, with 19 bases between the two germline ends. CDR3 region: CASSFSLHRRRETQYF. In nucleotides, the CDR3 is TGTGCCAGCAGTTTCTCTCTTCATCGTCGAAGAGAGACCCAGTACTTC.

The chain employs TRBV20-1 and TRBJ1-6; D not certain. Trimming took 3 bases from V and 5 from J, leaving 5 bases between them. Germline-derived CDR1 and CDR2 are DFQATT and SNEGSKA (reference sequence). The CDR3 sequence is 12 residues long. DNA of the CDR3: TGCAGTGCTAGGGGGAATAATTCACCCCTCCACTTT. Encoded protein: CSARGNNSPLHF.

The V call is TRBV6-5, the J call TRBJ1-5; D remains ambiguous. Germline CDR1 and CDR2: MNHEY and SVGAGI. This CDR3 comprises 14 residues. Trimming left V 5 bases short and J 6 bases short, with 14 bases between. The CDR3 loop reads CASSPGGEGQPQHF. The DNA of the CDR3 is TGTGCCAGCAGTCCCGGAGGTGAAGGTCAGCCCCAGCATTTT.

This chain connects TRBV6-2 or TRBV6-3 to TRBJ1-5; the match to TRBD1 covers 10 bases. The CDR3 is 15 residues long. The J segment lost 4 bases and the V segment lost 6 bases, leaving 6 bases of the junction unmatched. Germline loops: CDR1 MNHEY, CDR2 SVGEGT. DNA of the CDR3: TGTGCCAGCAGAAATCCGGGACAGGGGAATCAGCCCCAGCATTTT. It is translated as CASRNPGQGNQPQHF.

In its sample, this clonotype was seen once. This sequence joins TRBV30 and TRBJ1-1; D is unclear. The CDR3 consists of 12 residues. The V gene lost 4 bases and the J gene lost 4 bases, with 10 bases spanning the gap. Germline CDR1 and CDR2: GTSNPN and SVGIG (reference sequence). The CDR3 loop reads CAWIPGVTEAFF. The CDR3 DNA sequence: TGTGCCTGGATTCCCGGGGTCACTGAAGCTTTCTTT.

This rearrangement joins TRBV28 to TRBJ1-5; D not resolved. The CDR3 loop spans 12 amino acids. Trimming pared 3 bases from V and 7 bases from J, leaving 7 bases between. Germline V lookup: CDR1 MDHEN, CDR2 SYDVKM. CDR3 residues: CASSLADQPQHF. The CDR3 bases are TGTGCCAGCAGTTTGGCGGACCAGCCCCAGCATTTT.

This sequence joins TRBV7-8 and TRBJ1-1, with TRBD1 as a possible D gene (6 bases). The ends were cut back, 2 bases at V and 4 bases at J, with 14 bases in the middle. From germline, CDR1 is SGHVS and CDR2 FQNEAQ. The CDR3 runs to 15 residues. The CDR3 nucleotides read TGTGCCAGCAGCTTAATGCCGGGGGCAAGCACTGAAGCTTTCTTT. This codes for CASSLMPGASTEAFF. Full variable domain (remainder filled in from reference TRBV7-8 and TRBJ1-1): GAGVSQSPRYKVAKRGQDVALRCDPISGHVSLFWYQQALGQGPEFLTYFQNEAQLDKSGLPSDRFFAERPEGSVSTLKIQRTQQEDSAVYLCASSLMPGASTEAFFGQGTRLTVV.

The chain employs TRBV29-1 and TRBJ2-3, with 9 bases identical to TRBD1. Per germline, CDR1 SQVTM and CDR2 ANQGSEA. Trimming at V came to 7 bases and at J to 1 base, leaving 6 bases not matched to a gene. CDR3 size: 14 residues. The DNA for the CDR3 is TGCAGCGGCAAACAGGGGGCGGGCACAGATACGCAGTATTTT. It encodes CSGKQGAGTDTQYF.